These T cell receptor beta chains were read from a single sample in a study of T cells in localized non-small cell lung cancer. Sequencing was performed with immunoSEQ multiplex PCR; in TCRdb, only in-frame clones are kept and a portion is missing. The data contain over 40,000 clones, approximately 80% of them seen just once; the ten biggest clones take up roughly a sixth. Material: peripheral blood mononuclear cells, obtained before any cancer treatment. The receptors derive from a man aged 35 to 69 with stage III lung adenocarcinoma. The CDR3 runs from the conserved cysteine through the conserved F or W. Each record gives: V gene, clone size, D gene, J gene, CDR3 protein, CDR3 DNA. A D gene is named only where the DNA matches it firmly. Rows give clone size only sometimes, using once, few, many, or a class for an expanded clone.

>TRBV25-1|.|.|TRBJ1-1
CASSKRWNTEAFF
TGTGCCAGCAGTAAAAGATGGAACACTGAAGCTTTCTTT
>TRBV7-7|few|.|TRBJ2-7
CASSPGDGYEQYF
TGTGCCAGCAGCCCAGGGGACGGCTACGAGCAGTACTTC
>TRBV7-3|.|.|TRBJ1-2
CASSLTGGRNYGYTF
TGTGCCAGCAGCTTAACGGGAGGAAGAAACTATGGCTACACCTTC
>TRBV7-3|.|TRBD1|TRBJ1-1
CASSIQGGNTEAFF
TGTGCCAGCAGCATACAGGGGGGGAACACTGAAGCTTTCTTT
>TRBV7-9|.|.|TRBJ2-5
CASGPQDPVTAQYF
TGTGCCAGCGGACCTCAGGACCCGGTGACGGCCCAGTACTTC
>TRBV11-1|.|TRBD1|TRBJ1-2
CASSFSGQGYGYTF
TGTGCCAGCAGCTTTTCGGGACAGGGTTATGGCTACACCTTC
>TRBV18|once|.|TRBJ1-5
CASSPQARGSVNQPQHF
TGTGCCAGCTCACCACAGGCCAGGGGATCGGTAAATCAGCCCCAGCATTTT
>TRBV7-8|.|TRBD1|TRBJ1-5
CASSLYGQGRNQPQHF
TGTGCCAGCAGCTTATATGGACAGGGCCGCAATCAGCCCCAGCATTTT
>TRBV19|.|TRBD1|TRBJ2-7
CASSIPGQNYEQYF
TGTGCCAGTAGTATCCCGGGACAGAACTACGAGCAGTACTTC
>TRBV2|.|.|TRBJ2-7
CASSEVFYEQYF
TGTGCCAGCAGTGAGGTCTTCTACGAGCAGTACTTC
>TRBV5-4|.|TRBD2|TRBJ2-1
CASTPQGGANEQFF
TGTGCCAGCACCCCCCAGGGAGGGGCCAATGAGCAGTTCTTC
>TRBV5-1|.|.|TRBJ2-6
CASSLRGDGANVLTF
TGCGCCAGCAGCTTGCGAGGGGATGGGGCCAACGTCCTGACTTTC
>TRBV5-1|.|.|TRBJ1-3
CASSLSTIRSGNTIYF
TGCGCCAGCAGCCTCAGTACCATCAGGTCTGGAAACACCATATATTTT
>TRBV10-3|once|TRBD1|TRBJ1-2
CAISDQTLGQGDGYTF
TGTGCCATCAGTGACCAAACCCTGGGACAGGGTGATGGCTACACCTTC
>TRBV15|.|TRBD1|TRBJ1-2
CATSRGTGGALNYGYTF
TGTGCCACCAGCAGGGGGACAGGGGGGGCCCTAAACTATGGCTACACCTTC
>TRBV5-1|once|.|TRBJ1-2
CASSSPERGVGYTF
TGCGCCAGCAGCTCCCCCGAGAGGGGAGTTGGCTACACCTTC
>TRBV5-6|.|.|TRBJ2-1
CASSLDWTVYNEQFF
TGTGCCAGCAGCTTGGATTGGACGGTCTACAATGAGCAGTTCTTC
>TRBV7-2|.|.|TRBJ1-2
CASSLEGRRGADGYTF
TGTGCCAGCAGCTTAGAAGGTCGGCGGGGGGCGGATGGCTACACCTTC
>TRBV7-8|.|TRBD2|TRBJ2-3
CASSPGTSGGLTDTQYF
TGTGCCAGCAGCCCAGGGACTAGCGGGGGCCTCACAGATACGCAGTATTTT
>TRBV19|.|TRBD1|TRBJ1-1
CASSMLGTGGIKNTEAFF
TGTGCCAGTAGTATGCTCGGGACAGGGGGCATCAAGAACACTGAAGCTTTCTTT
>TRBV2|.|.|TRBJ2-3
CASSDRGRRTDTQYF
TGTGCCAGCAGTGATAGGGGGAGGAGGACAGATACGCAGTATTTT
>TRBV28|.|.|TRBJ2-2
CASRLPGAGELFF
TGTGCCAGCAGGCTACCCGGAGCCGGGGAGCTGTTTTTT
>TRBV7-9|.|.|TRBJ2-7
CASSYPEHSSYEQYF
TGTGCCAGCAGCTATCCGGAACATAGCTCCTACGAGCAGTACTTC
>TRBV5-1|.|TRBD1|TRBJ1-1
CASSLGTGGDTEAFF
TGCGCCAGCAGCTTGGGGACAGGGGGCGACACTGAAGCTTTCTTT
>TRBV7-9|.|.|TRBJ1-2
CASSLESAYGYTF
TGTGCCAGCAGCTTAGAGTCGGCCTATGGCTACACCTTC
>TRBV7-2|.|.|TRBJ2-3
CASSLSPAADTQYF
TGTGCCAGCAGCTTATCCCCAGCCGCAGATACGCAGTATTTT